The TCR beta chain described here comes from a study of blood T cell repertoires in COVID-19. Across the whole study: Sources were T cells, B-cell-depleted T cells, or PBMCs; the material itself was cDNA or gDNA.

Cohort 3 donors were reported recovered after two negative PCRs, clearance, or symptom resolution. The protocol was immunoSEQ multiplex PCR, while the TCRdb copy is restricted to in-frame clones and leaves out a portion. Of around 190,000 clones in the sample, 70% to 85% were seen once. The CDR3 runs to 16 residues. The ends lost 6 bases at V and 5 bases at J; junction bases unmatched: 12. CDR1 and CDR2 from the germline V gene are KGHSH and LQKENI. The clonotype comes from a young woman who had recovered from COVID-19. The chain carries TRBV18 and TRBJ2-1, with 8 bases identical to TRBD2. Sequences were obtained from PBMCs or T cells enriched from blood (not recorded which). CDR3: CASSNSGTRKDNEQFF. CDR3 DNA: TGTGCCAGCTCGAACTCCGGGACTAGGAAGGACAATGAGCAGTTCTTC. Full variable domain (rest looked up from reference TRBV18 and TRBJ2-1): NAGVMQNPRHLVRRRGQEARLRCSPMKGHSHVYWYRQLPEEGLKFMVYLQKENIIDESGMPKERFSAEFPKEGPSILRIQQVVRGDSAAYFCASSNSGTRKDNEQFFGPGTRLTVL.